A selection of T cell receptor beta chains follows, all from one sample in a study of T cells after yellow fever vaccination. TCRdb reprocessed the 5' RACE reads with MiXCR, giving one entry per CDR3 protein. This sample has 250,000 or so distinct CDR3 sequences; 3.6% occur once, and the top ten carry 15% to 20%. The sample in question was PBMCs, obtained 15 days after the yellow fever booster vaccination. The receptors stem from a man aged 18 to 30 who received the YFV17D yellow fever vaccine. CDR3s include the opening cysteine and the closing phenylalanine or tryptophan. Each record gives: clone size, J gene, V gene, D gene, CDR3 protein, CDR3 DNA. A D gene is named only where the DNA matches it firmly. Clone size is stated in some rows and not others, as once, few, many or a class when expanded.

clone_size: many; j_call: TRBJ1-5; v_call: TRBV15; d_call: .; cdr3_aa: CATSRDRSADQPQHF; cdr3_nt: TGTGCCACCAGCAGGGACCGGTCAGCCGATCAGCCCCAGCATTTT
clone_size: many; j_call: TRBJ1-1; v_call: TRBV9; d_call: .; cdr3_aa: CASSVGKLRSQDTEAFF; cdr3_nt: TGTGCCAGCAGCGTAGGCAAGTTAAGATCCCAGGACACTGAAGCTTTCTTT
clone_size: many; j_call: TRBJ1-2; v_call: TRBV5-1; d_call: TRBD1; cdr3_aa: CASSYGPHRGNYGYTF; cdr3_nt: TGCGCCAGCAGCTACGGCCCTCACAGGGGCAACTATGGCTACACCTTC
clone_size: few; j_call: TRBJ2-5; v_call: TRBV24-1; d_call: TRBD2; cdr3_aa: CATAGEEETQYF; cdr3_nt: TGTGCCACCGCGGGAGAGGAAGAGACCCAGTACTTC
clone_size: .; j_call: TRBJ2-3; v_call: TRBV2; d_call: TRBD2; cdr3_aa: CATSGGATDTQYF; cdr3_nt: TGTGCCACTAGCGGGGGGGCAACAGATACGCAGTATTTT
clone_size: many; j_call: TRBJ2-3; v_call: TRBV20-1; d_call: TRBD2; cdr3_aa: CSASSPAGGQRLGTDTQYF; cdr3_nt: TGCAGTGCTAGCAGCCCAGCGGGGGGGCAAAGACTTGGCACAGATACGCAGTATTTT
clone_size: many; j_call: TRBJ2-3; v_call: TRBV4-2; d_call: .; cdr3_aa: CASSQDTADTQYF; cdr3_nt: TGTGCCAGCAGCCAAGATACAGCAGATACGCAGTATTTT
clone_size: many; j_call: TRBJ2-3; v_call: TRBV12-3/TRBV12-4; d_call: .; cdr3_aa: CASSLPDRELKDF; cdr3_nt: TGTGCCAGCAGTTTACCGGACAGAGAACTCAAGGATTTT
clone_size: many; j_call: TRBJ2-5; v_call: TRBV20-1; d_call: TRBD1; cdr3_aa: CSAEQGLGTQYF; cdr3_nt: TGCAGTGCTGAACAGGGGTTAGGGACCCAGTACTTC
clone_size: many; j_call: TRBJ1-5; v_call: TRBV15; d_call: .; cdr3_aa: CATSRAAEGNQPQHF; cdr3_nt: TGTGCCACCAGCAGAGCCGCGGAGGGCAATCAGCCCCAGCATTTT
clone_size: many; j_call: TRBJ2-4; v_call: TRBV7-2; d_call: .; cdr3_aa: CASSLGLAKNIQYF; cdr3_nt: TGTGCCAGCAGCTTAGGACTAGCCAAAAACATTCAGTACTTC
clone_size: many; j_call: TRBJ1-5; v_call: TRBV6-6; d_call: .; cdr3_aa: CASSYGSFLAQHF; cdr3_nt: TGTGCCAGCAGTTACGGCAGTTTTCTAGCCCAGCATTTT